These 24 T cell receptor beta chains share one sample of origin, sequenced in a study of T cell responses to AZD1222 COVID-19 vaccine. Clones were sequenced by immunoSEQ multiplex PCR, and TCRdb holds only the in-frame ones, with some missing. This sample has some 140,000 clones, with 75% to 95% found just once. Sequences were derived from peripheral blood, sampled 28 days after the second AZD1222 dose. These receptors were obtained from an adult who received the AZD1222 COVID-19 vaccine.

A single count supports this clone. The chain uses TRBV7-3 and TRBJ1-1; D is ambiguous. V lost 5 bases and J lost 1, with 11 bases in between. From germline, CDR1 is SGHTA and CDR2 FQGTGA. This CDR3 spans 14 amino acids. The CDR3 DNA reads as TGTGCCAGCAGCCTAGGACCAGGGAACACTGAAGCTTTCTTT. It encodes CASSLGPGNTEAFF.

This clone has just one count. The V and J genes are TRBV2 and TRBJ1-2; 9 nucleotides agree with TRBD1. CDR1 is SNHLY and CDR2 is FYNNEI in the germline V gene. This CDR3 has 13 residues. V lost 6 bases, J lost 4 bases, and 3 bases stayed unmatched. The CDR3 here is CASRTGGTYGYTF. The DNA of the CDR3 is TGTGCCAGCAGGACAGGGGGAACCTATGGCTACACCTTC.

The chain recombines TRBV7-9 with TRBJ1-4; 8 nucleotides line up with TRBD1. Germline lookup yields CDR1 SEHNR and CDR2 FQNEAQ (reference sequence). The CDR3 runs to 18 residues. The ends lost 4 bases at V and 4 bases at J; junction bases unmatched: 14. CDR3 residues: CASSYPGQEGEVNEKLFF. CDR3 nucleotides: TGTGCCAGCAGCTACCCGGGACAGGAGGGTGAAGTTAATGAAAAACTGTTTTTT.

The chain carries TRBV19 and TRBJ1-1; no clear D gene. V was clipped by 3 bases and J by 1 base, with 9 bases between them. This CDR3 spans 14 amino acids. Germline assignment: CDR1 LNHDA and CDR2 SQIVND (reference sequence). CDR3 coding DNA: TGTGCCAGTAGTATCGAGGGTTGGAACACTGAAGCTTTCTTT. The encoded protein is CASSIEGWNTEAFF.

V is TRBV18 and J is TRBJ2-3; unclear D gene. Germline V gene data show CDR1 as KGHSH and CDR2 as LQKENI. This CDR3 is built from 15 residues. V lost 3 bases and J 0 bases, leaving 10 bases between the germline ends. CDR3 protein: CASSPWTESTDTQYF. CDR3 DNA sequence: TGTGCCAGCTCACCCTGGACCGAGAGCACAGATACGCAGTATTTT.

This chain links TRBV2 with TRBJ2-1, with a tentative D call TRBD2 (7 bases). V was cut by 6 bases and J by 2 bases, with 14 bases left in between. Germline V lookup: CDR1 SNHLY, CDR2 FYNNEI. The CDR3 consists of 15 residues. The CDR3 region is CASRGGAQTYNEQFF. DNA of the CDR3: TGTGCCAGCAGGGGGGGGGCCCAAACCTACAATGAGCAGTTCTTC.

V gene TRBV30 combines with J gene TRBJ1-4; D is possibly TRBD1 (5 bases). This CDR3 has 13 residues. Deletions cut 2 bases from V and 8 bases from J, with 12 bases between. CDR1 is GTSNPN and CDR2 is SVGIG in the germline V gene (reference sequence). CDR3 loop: CAWSRQGKEKLFF. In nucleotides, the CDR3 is TGTGCCTGGAGTCGGCAGGGTAAAGAAAAACTGTTTTTT.

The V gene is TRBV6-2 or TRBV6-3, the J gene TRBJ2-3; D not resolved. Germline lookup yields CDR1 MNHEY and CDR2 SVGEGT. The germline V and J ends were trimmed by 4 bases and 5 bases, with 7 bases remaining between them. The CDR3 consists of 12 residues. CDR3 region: CASSSIEDTQYF. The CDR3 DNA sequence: TGTGCCAGCAGTTCTATAGAAGATACGCAGTATTTT.

Here the CDR3 reads CASSGWSNSGNTIYF. CDR3 nucleotide sequence: TGTGCCAGTAGTGGTTGGAGTAACTCTGGAAACACCATATATTTT. V is TRBV19 and J is TRBJ1-3; D is uncertain. This CDR3 contains 15 residues. Trimming cost V 5 bases and J 0 bases, with 11 bases left between them. CDR1 LNHDA and CDR2 SQIVND come from the germline V gene (reference sequence).

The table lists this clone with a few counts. The CDR3 region has the DNA TGTGCCAGCAGTTACGCGAGGGGGTATGGTCAGCCCCAGCATTTT. It encodes CASSYARGYGQPQHF. This chain joins TRBV6-5 and TRBJ1-5; possibly TRBD1 for D (6 bases). V lost 2 bases and J 6 bases, leaving 14 bases between the germline ends. CDR1 is MNHEY, CDR2 SVGAGI, per germline. This CDR3 is 15 amino acids long.

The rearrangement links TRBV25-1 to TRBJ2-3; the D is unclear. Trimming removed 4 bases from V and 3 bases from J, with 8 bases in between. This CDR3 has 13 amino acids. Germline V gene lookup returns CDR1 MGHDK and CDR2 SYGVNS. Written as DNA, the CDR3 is TGTGCCAGCAGTGCGACTCGGACAGATACGCAGTATTTT. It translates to CASSATRTDTQYF.

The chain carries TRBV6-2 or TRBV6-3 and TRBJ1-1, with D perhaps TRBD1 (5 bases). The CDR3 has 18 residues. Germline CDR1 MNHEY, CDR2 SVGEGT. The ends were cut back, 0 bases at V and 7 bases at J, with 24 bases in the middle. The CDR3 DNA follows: TGTGCCAGCAGTTACTCCCGAGGTTTAGCAGGGCAGAGGGATGAAGCTTTCTTT. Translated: CASSYSRGLAGQRDEAFF.

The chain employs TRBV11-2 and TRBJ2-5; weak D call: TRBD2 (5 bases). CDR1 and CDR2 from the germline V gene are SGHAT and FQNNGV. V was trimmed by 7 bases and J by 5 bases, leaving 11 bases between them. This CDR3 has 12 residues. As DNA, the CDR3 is TGTGCCAGCATGAGGGCTCGGGAGACCCAGTACTTC. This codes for CASMRARETQYF.

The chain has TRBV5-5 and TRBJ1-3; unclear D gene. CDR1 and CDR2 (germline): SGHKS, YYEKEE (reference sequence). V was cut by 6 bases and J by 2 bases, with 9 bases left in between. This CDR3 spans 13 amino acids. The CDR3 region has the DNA TGTGCCAGCACCCAGTTGCCTGGAAACACCATATATTTT. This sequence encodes CASTQLPGNTIYF.

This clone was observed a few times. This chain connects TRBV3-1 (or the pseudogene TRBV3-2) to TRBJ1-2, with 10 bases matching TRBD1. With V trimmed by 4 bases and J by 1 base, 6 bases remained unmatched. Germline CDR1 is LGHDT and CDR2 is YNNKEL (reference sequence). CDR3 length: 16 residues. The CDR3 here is CASSLHGQGDNYGYTF. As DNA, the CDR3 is TGTGCCAGCAGCCTCCACGGACAGGGGGATAACTATGGCTACACCTTC.

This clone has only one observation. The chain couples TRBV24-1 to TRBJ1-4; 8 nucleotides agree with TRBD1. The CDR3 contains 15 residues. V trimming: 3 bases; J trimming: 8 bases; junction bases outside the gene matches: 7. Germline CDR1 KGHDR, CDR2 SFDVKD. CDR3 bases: TGTGCCACCAGTGATCCCCGGACAGGGCACGAAAAACTGTTTTTT. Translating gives CATSDPRTGHEKLFF.

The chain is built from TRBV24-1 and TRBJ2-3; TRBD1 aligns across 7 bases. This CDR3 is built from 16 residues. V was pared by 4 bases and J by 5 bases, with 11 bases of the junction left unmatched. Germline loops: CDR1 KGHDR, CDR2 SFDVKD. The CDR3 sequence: CATSERTGVHVDTQYF. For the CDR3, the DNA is TGTGCCACCAGTGAACGGACAGGCGTGCACGTAGATACGCAGTATTTT.

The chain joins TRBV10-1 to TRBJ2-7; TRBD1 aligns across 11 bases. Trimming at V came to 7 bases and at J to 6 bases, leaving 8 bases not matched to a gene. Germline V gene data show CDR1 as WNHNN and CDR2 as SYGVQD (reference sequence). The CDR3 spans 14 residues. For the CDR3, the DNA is TGCGCCAGCAATCCCGGACAGGGGGCAGCCGAGCAGTACTTC. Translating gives CASNPGQGAAEQYF.

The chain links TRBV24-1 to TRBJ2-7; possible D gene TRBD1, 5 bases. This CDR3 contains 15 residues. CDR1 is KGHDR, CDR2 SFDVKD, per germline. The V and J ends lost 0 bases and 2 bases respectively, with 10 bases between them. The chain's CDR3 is CATSDLRTTTYEQYV. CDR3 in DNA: TGTGCCACCAGTGATTTGAGGACAACAACCTACGAGCAGTACGTC.

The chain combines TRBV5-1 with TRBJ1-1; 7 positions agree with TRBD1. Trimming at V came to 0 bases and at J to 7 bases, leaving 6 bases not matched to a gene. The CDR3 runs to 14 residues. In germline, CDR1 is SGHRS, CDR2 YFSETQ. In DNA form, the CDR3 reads TGCGCCAGCAGCTTGGCCGGGACAGCTATTGAAGCTTTCTTT. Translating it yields CASSLAGTAIEAFF.

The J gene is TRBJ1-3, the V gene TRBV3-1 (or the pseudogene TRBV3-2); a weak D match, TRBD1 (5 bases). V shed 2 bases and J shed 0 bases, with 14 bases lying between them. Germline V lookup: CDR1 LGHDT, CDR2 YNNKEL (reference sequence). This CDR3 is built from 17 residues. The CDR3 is CASSQIWAGTSGNTIYF. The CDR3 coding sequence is TGTGCCAGCAGCCAAATTTGGGCAGGGACCTCTGGAAACACCATATATTTT.

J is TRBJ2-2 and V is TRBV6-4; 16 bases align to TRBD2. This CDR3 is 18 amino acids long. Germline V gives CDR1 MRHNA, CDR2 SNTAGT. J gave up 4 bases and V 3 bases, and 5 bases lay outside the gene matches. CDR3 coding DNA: TGTGCCAGCAGTGAGGTGGGACTAGCGGGAGGGTTCACCGGGGAGCTGTTTTTT. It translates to CASSEVGLAGGFTGELFF.

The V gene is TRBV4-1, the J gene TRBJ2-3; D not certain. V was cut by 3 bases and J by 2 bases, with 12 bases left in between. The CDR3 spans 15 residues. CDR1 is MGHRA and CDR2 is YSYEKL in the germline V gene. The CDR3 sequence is CASSHLSDLTDTQYF. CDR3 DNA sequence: TGCGCCAGCAGCCACCTCTCGGACCTCACAGATACGCAGTATTTT.

The CDR3 nucleotides are TGTGCCAGCAGTTACTCGATCTTGGGTGATACTGAAGCTTTCTTT. Translating it yields CASSYSILGDTEAFF. The rearrangement uses TRBV6-2 or TRBV6-3 and TRBJ1-1; D is unresolved. Per the germline V gene, CDR1 is MNHEY and CDR2 is SVGEGT. The V gene lost 0 bases and the J gene lost 5 bases, with 13 bases spanning the gap. The CDR3 runs 15 residues.